Here is one TCR beta chain with its context. Its antigen is as yet unknown. These data are taken from a study of T cells in Graves' hyperthyroidism and ophthalmopathy. Turning to the study itself: Prior to any treatment, at the point of initial diagnosis, peripheral blood was collected. The study's findings and limits: Model-based prediction identified ophthalmopathy a median roughly 6.1 months prior to its onset.

Every diagnosis used clinical symptoms, serum thyroxine and TRAb, thyroid ultrasound and orbital computed tomography. RNA transcripts served as the template for amplifying TCR beta CDR3 regions. With the HTBI primer set, the TCR CDR3 went through a first round of RT-PCR. MiXCR, applied by TCRdb to the multiplex PCR reads, yields one record per CDR3 protein. The data contain some 720,000 distinct CDR3 sequences, about a sixth of them singletons. The sequence derives from a man aged 18 to 30 with Graves' hyperthyroidism. Source material: blood.

The CDR3 reads CASSQVENRGETQYF. For the CDR3, the DNA is TGTGCCAGCAGCCAAGTCGAGAATAGAGGAGAGACCCAGTACTTC. V is TRBV11-2 and J is TRBJ2-5; D gene unclear. V was shortened by 5 bases and J by 4 bases, with 17 bases between the two germline ends. Germline CDR1 and CDR2: SGHAT and FQNNGV. The CDR3 covers 15 residues.